This is a list of T cell receptor beta chains from one sample in a study of T-cell reconstitution after alpha-beta-depleted transplantation in children. TCRdb called the PCR reads again in MiXCR, with one record for every CDR3 protein. The data hold fewer than 700,000 distinct CDR3 sequences, with 20% to 25% observed a single time. The sample in question was PBMCs, mostly from graft donor cells, obtained 360 days after TCRalphabeta/CD19-depleted stem cell transplant. The origin of the receptors is a boy under two years old who had a stem cell transplant for acute myeloid leukemia, so the T cells may come from the graft donor. Each CDR3 is given with its conserved first and last residue. The D gene is left open where the match is weak. Expanded clones are given a class, and other clones once, few, many or no size at all.

j_call d_call v_call cdr3_length clone_size cdr3_nt cdr3_aa
TRBJ2-4 - TRBV11-2 18 - TGTGCCAGCAGCTTGGGACCTCCACGTCTATTAGCCAAAAACATTCAGTACTTC CASSLGPPRLLAKNIQYF
TRBJ2-3 - TRBV7-2 14 - TGTGCCAGCAGCTCCATCGGCGGGATAGATACGCAGTATTTT CASSSIGGIDTQYF
TRBJ1-2 TRBD1 TRBV12-3/TRBV12-4 15 few TGTGCCAGCAGTCAAACCGGGACAGGGATTAGAGGCTACACCTTC CASSQTGTGIRGYTF
TRBJ1-1 - TRBV29-1 12 many TGCAGCGTTGTTGGGCAGAACACTGAAGCTTTCTTT CSVVGQNTEAFF
TRBJ2-5 - TRBV15 13 - TGTGCCACCAGCAGAGCGGGGCCGGAGACCCAGTACTTC CATSRAGPETQYF
TRBJ1-5 - TRBV12-3/TRBV12-4 14 - TGTGCCAGCAGTTTTGGCAGAATAACTCAGCCCCAGCATTTT CASSFGRITQPQHF
TRBJ2-5 TRBD1 TRBV20-1 16 - TGCAGTGCTAACCCGGGGACAGGGCCCCCACAAGAGACCCAGTACTTC CSANPGTGPPQETQYF
TRBJ2-2 TRBD2 TRBV24-1 18 - TGTGCCACCAGTGACGTAACTCTAGCGGGGCGCAACACCGGGGAGCTGTTTTTT CATSDVTLAGRNTGELFF
TRBJ2-1 TRBD1 TRBV9 16 - TGTGCCAGCAGCCCCCACGAGAGGGGGCCTTACAATGAGCAGTTCTTC CASSPHERGPYNEQFF
TRBJ1-2 - TRBV28 12 many TGTGCCAGCAGTTCCAGAGTCTTTGGCTACACCTTC CASSSRVFGYTF
TRBJ2-1 TRBD2 TRBV20-1 18 - TGCAGTGCTAGCGTGGGACTAGCGGGTCTACCGATATACAATGAGCAGTTCTTC CSASVGLAGLPIYNEQFF
TRBJ2-3 TRBD2 TRBV28 13 few TGTGCCAGCAGTTTCGCGGGGGGATATACGCAGTATTTT CASSFAGGYTQYF
TRBJ2-5 TRBD2 TRBV29-1 14 many TGCAGCGCTGCACTAGGGACTACGGACGGGACCCAGTACTTC CSAALGTTDGTQYF
TRBJ2-1 - TRBV21-1 11 - TGTCCCGGGGACCCAATCAATGAGCAGTTCTTC CPGDPINEQFF
TRBJ2-2 - TRBV6-5 15 few TGTGCCAGCAGTTCGTCGGGGGCGACCACCGGGGAGCTGTTTTTT CASSSSGATTGELFF
TRBJ2-3 - TRBV20-1 14 few TGCAGTGCGAAGCCCCGGTCACACACAGATACGCAGTATTTT CSAKPRSHTDTQYF
TRBJ1-2 - TRBV20-1 12 few TGCAGTGCTGCCAGGATTAACTATGGCTACACCTTC CSAARINYGYTF
TRBJ1-2 - TRBV14 14 - TGTGCCAGCAGCCAGAGTAGGGGAGGAAGTGGCTACACCTTC CASSQSRGGSGYTF
TRBJ2-3 TRBD1 TRBV25-1 15 - TGTGCCAGCGGGCGGGGGACAGGGCTAACAGATACGCAGTATTTT CASGRGTGLTDTQYF
TRBJ1-1 - TRBV20-1 16 few TGCAGTGCTAGAGGTCCGCTGTGGGGTAGGAACACTGAAGCTTTCTTT CSARGPLWGRNTEAFF
TRBJ2-1 TRBD1 TRBV6-1 16 few TGTGCCAGCAGTGAAGATGGACAGGGGGGGAGGAATGAGCAGTTCTTC CASSEDGQGGRNEQFF
TRBJ2-5 - TRBV6-5 14 - TGTGCCAGCAGTTCACTCGGTATCCAGAAGACCCAGGACTTC CASSSLGIQKTQDF
TRBJ2-1 - TRBV7-6 13 - TGTGCCAGCAGCTCTTCGGTGGGGGCGGAGCAGTTCTTC CASSSSVGAEQFF
TRBJ1-4 - TRBV7-2 13 many TGTGCCAGCGGAAGAGGGACTAATGAAAAACTGTTTTTT CASGRGTNEKLFF
TRBJ1-3 - TRBV12-3/TRBV12-4 14 few TGTGCCAGCAGTCCGGGGTTGAGTGGAAACACCATATATTTT CASSPGLSGNTIYF
TRBJ2-5 TRBD1 TRBV7-2 14 many TGTGCCAGCAGCCTGGACAGGGGACAAGAGACCCAGTACTTC CASSLDRGQETQYF
TRBJ2-1 TRBD2 TRBV27 16 many TGTGCCAGCAGCACTTCTAGCGGGGGCCCATACAATGAGCAGTTCTTC CASSTSSGGPYNEQFF
TRBJ2-1 - TRBV20-1 11 many TGCAGTGCTAGAGGAGGATATGAGCAGTTCTTC CSARGGYEQFF
TRBJ2-5 - TRBV7-6 18 - TGTGCCAGCAGCTTGATAGGACGGGGGGCTAGTCCAAAAGAGACCCAGTACTTC CASSLIGRGASPKETQYF
TRBJ1-1 TRBD1 TRBV20-1 14 - TGCAGTGCTAGAGCTCCGACAGGGTGGACTGAAGCTTTCTTT CSARAPTGWTEAFF
TRBJ2-7 - TRBV7-3 13 - TGTGCCAGCAGCCCTAGGGACGGCTACGAGCAGTACTTC CASSPRDGYEQYF
TRBJ1-2 - TRBV3-1 14 many TGTGCCAGCAGCCAATTGGGACACAACTATGGCTACACCTTC CASSQLGHNYGYTF
TRBJ2-1 - TRBV28 11 many TGTGCCAGCTCCCCACAGGATGAGCAGTTCTTC CASSPQDEQFF
TRBJ2-5 - TRBV12-3/TRBV12-4 13 many TGTGCCAGCAGTCTAATAAAGGGGGGGACCCAGTACTTC CASSLIKGGTQYF
TRBJ2-5 - TRBV29-1 14 many TGCAGCGTTGAAGATAGTTCGGGACGCGAGACCCAGTACTTC CSVEDSSGRETQYF
TRBJ1-1 - TRBV6-1 15 few TGTGCCAGCAGTGAGGGGAAGGGGTGGTACACTGAAGCTTTCTTT CASSEGKGWYTEAFF
TRBJ1-5 - TRBV12-3/TRBV12-4 14 few TGTGCCAGCAGTAGTTCGGCGGCATGGCAGCCCCAGCATTTT CASSSSAAWQPQHF
TRBJ1-5 - TRBV20-1 14 - TGCAGTGCTAGAGATCGTCTGGGTTTTCAGCCCCAGCATTTT CSARDRLGFQPQHF
TRBJ2-7 - TRBV18 14 - TGTGCCAGCTCACCACGGTCCACCTACTACGAGCAGTACTTC CASSPRSTYYEQYF
TRBJ2-1 - TRBV7-9 13 - TGTGCCAGCAGCTTAGTGGGTCCGGATGAGCAGTTCTTC CASSLVGPDEQFF
TRBJ2-3 - TRBV7-2 15 few TGTGCCAGCAGCTTAGAGGCTCCTAGCACAGATACGCAGTATTTT CASSLEAPSTDTQYF
TRBJ1-1 - TRBV3-1 15 - TGTGCCAGCAACCGAATTGACGGGAGGGGCACTGAAGCTTTCTTT CASNRIDGRGTEAFF
TRBJ2-3 TRBD1 TRBV20-1 16 many TGCAGTGCTATAAATGACGGGACAGGGACGACAGATACGCAGTATTTT CSAINDGTGTTDTQYF
TRBJ1-2 - TRBV5-1 13 many TGCGCCAGCAGCTTGGATAGACAGGCAGACTACACCTTC CASSLDRQADYTF
TRBJ1-3 - TRBV7-9 16 many TGTGCCAGCAGCTTAGGTCCCACGGACTCTGGAAACACCATATATTTT CASSLGPTDSGNTIYF
TRBJ1-4 - TRBV12-3/TRBV12-4 17 - TGTGCCAGCAGTTCGTGGGGCCCCCGTGCAACTAATGAAAAACTGTTTTTT CASSSWGPRATNEKLFF
TRBJ2-5 TRBD2 TRBV4-2 17 few TGTGCCAGCAGCCAAGGAGGTCGCGGGGGGGCAGGGGAGACCCAGTACTTC CASSQGGRGGAGETQYF
TRBJ2-2 - TRBV20-1 14 - TGCAGTGCTCCATTGACAAGGCGCACCGGGGAGCTGTTTTTT CSAPLTRRTGELFF
TRBJ2-2 - TRBV20-1 13 many TGCAGTGCTAGTATCCCGGTGACCGGGGAGCTGTTTTTT CSASIPVTGELFF
TRBJ2-2 - TRBV12-3/TRBV12-4 14 few TGTGCCAGCAACCTCGGACTGGCCGCCGGGGAGCTGTTTTTT CASNLGLAAGELFF
TRBJ2-1 TRBD1 TRBV6-5 12 many TGTGCCAGCAGAAGCACAGGGGGCCAGCAGTTCTTC CASRSTGGQQFF
TRBJ1-1 - TRBV25-1 11 - TGTGCCAGCAGTGTGCTTGGGGAAGCTTTCTTT CASSVLGEAFF
TRBJ2-1 TRBD2 TRBV7-2 13 - TGTGCCAGCAGCTTAATCATACTAGCGAGTCAGTTCTTC CASSLIILASQFF